Listed here are 31 T cell receptor beta chains from one sample, sequenced in a study of response to subunit inactivated influenza vaccine. One entry per CDR3 protein results from TCRdb running MiXCR on the RT-PCR reads. The sample has around 470,000 distinct CDR3 sequences, under 8.5% seen once. This sample comprised PBMCs from blood, obtained roughly 24 months after vaccination. Receptors were obtained from a man between 50 and 75 years old who received an inactivated influenza vaccine.

The CDR3 region is CASSSRPTALSGANVLTF. The CDR3 nucleotides are TGCGCCAGCAGCTCGCGACCGACTGCGCTCTCTGGGGCCAACGTCCTGACTTTC. This sequence joins TRBV5-1 and TRBJ2-6; D unclear. V lost 3 bases, J lost 0 bases, and 16 bases lay in between. The CDR3 runs to 18 residues. Looked up from germline, CDR1 is SGHRS and CDR2 is YFSETQ.

J is TRBJ2-7 and V is TRBV20-1; possible D gene TRBD1, 5 bases. Germline assignment: CDR1 DFQATT and CDR2 SNEGSKA (reference sequence). This CDR3 comprises 13 residues. Trimming cost V 4 bases and J 2 bases, with 12 bases left between them. CDR3 residues: CSATPTGTYEQYF. The CDR3 DNA is TGCAGTGCTACACCAACAGGCACCTACGAGCAGTACTTC.

In its sample, this clonotype was seen many times. V is TRBV2 and J is TRBJ2-7, with 8 bases lining up with TRBD2. Germline assignment: CDR1 SNHLY and CDR2 FYNNEI. With 9 bases clipped from V and 2 bases from J, the junction kept 6 bases outside the gene matches. This CDR3 has 13 residues. The CDR3 sequence: CASRVAGPYEQYF. CDR3 sequence (DNA): TGTGCCAGTCGAGTAGCGGGACCCTACGAGCAGTACTTC. Combining the CDR3 with reference TRBV2 and TRBJ2-7 gives the whole variable domain EPEVTQTPSHQVTQMGQEVILRCVPISNHLYFYWYRQILGQKVEFLVSFYNNEISEKSEIFDDQFSVERPDGSNFTLKIRSTKLEDSAMYFCASRVAGPYEQYFGPGTRLTVT.

V usage is TRBV2 and J usage is TRBJ1-5; TRBD1 might be the D (5 bases). Trimming shortened V by 6 bases and J by 7 bases, and 10 bases separated the two germline ends. The CDR3 sequence is 12 residues long. The germline CDR1 and CDR2 sequences are SNHLY and FYNNEI. The CDR3 region is CASSRDGQPQHF. As DNA, the CDR3 is TGTGCCAGCAGCAGGGACGGCCAGCCCCAGCATTTT.

The chain joins TRBV11-2 to TRBJ2-3; 11 bases map to TRBD2. CDR1 SGHAT and CDR2 FQNNGV come from the germline V gene. CDR3 length: 19 amino acids. The junction had 20 bases not matched to a gene; V was cut back by 5 bases and J by 7 bases. CDR3: CASSESRVRSGRARNTQYF. The CDR3 coding sequence is TGTGCCAGCAGCGAAAGTAGGGTCCGTAGCGGGAGGGCCAGGAATACGCAGTATTTT.

This clonotype was detected a few times. The chain recombines TRBV15 with TRBJ2-3; 16 bases are shared with TRBD2. V lost 0 bases and J lost 4; bases outside the gene matches: 4. Looked up from germline, CDR1 is LNHNV and CDR2 is YYDKDF (reference sequence). The CDR3 consists of 18 residues. The CDR3 DNA reads as TGTGCCACCAGCAGAGAGGGACTAGCGGGAGGGCTGGCAGATACGCAGTATTTT. Protein sequence: CATSREGLAGGLADTQYF.

J is TRBJ1-1 and V is TRBV7-2; 7 nucleotides agree with TRBD1. The V gene's germline CDR1 is SGHTA and CDR2 FQGNSA. This CDR3 has 15 residues. V gave up 5 bases and J gave up 0 bases; unmatched junction bases: 6. The CDR3 loop reads CASSAYRGMNTEAFF. Written as DNA, the CDR3 is TGTGCCAGCAGCGCTTACAGGGGTATGAACACTGAAGCTTTCTTT. The whole variable domain, filled in from reference TRBV7-2 and TRBJ1-1, reads GAGVSQSPSNKVTEKGKDVELRCDPISGHTALYWYRQSLGQGLEFLIYFQGNSAPDKSGLPSDRFSAERTGGSVSTLTIQRTQQEDSAVYLCASSAYRGMNTEAFFGQGTRLTVV.

The chain recombines TRBV20-1 with TRBJ2-3; the match to TRBD2 covers 9 bases. The CDR3 sequence is 14 residues long. Trimming at V came to 6 bases and at J to 4 bases, leaving 8 bases not matched to a gene. The germline CDR1 and CDR2 sequences are DFQATT and SNEGSKA (reference sequence). In nucleotides, the CDR3 is TGCAGTGCCCGAAAGCGGGAGGTTTCAGATACGCAGTATTTT. This encodes CSARKREVSDTQYF.

This clonotype was detected many times. This chain connects TRBV25-1 to TRBJ1-1; D unclear. The V gene's germline CDR1 is MGHDK and CDR2 SYGVNS. V lost 3 bases to trimming and J lost 1 base, with 18 bases between them. The CDR3 runs to 17 residues. The CDR3 loop reads CASSDTTGRRSNTEAFF. Written as DNA, the CDR3 is TGTGCCAGCAGTGATACAACCGGGAGACGGTCGAACACTGAAGCTTTCTTT.

This clonotype was observed at least ten times. V usage is TRBV20-1 and J usage is TRBJ1-1, with D uncertain. Germline V lookup: CDR1 DFQATT, CDR2 SNEGSKA (reference sequence). Trimming stripped 3 bases from V and 0 bases from J, with 17 bases between. CDR3 length: 16 residues. CDR3 in amino acids: CSARWGPRPVNTEAFF. The CDR3 nucleotides read TGCAGTGCTAGGTGGGGTCCTCGACCGGTGAACACTGAAGCTTTCTTT.

This clonotype was picked up a small number of times. J is TRBJ2-3 and V is TRBV5-1, with 11 bases fitting TRBD2. The CDR3 is made up of 15 amino acids. Germline CDR1 is SGHRS and CDR2 is YFSETQ. V trimming: 3 bases; J trimming: 4 bases; junction bases outside the gene matches: 4. The CDR3 DNA follows: TGCGCCAGCAGCTCACTAGCGGGAGAGGCAGATACGCAGTATTTT. Amino acids: CASSSLAGEADTQYF.

About this clonotype: Lacking the conserved final phenylalanine or tryptophan, this CDR3 likely reflects a read error. The gene calls are TRBV20-1 and TRBJ2-1, with TRBD1 matching 9 bases. V shed 3 bases, J shed 5 bases, and the junction held 2 bases outside the gene matches. CDR1 is DFQATT, CDR2 SNEGSKA, per germline (reference sequence). This CDR3 comprises 13 residues. The CDR3 nucleotides are TGCAGTGCTAGCGGGACAGGGAACAATGAGCAGTTCTCC. Protein product: CSASGTGNNEQFS.

This clonotype was observed a handful of times. This rearrangement joins TRBV5-1 to TRBJ2-7, with TRBD2 matching 11 bases. J lost 3 bases, V lost 4 bases, and 6 bases had no gene match. The CDR3 runs 15 residues. Germline V gene lookup returns CDR1 SGHRS and CDR2 YFSETQ. CDR3 coding DNA: TGCGCCAGCAGCAGTACTAGCGGGAGTATCTACGAGCAGTACTTC. Its protein is CASSSTSGSIYEQYF.

This clonotype came up a few times. The genes are TRBV25-1 and TRBJ2-5, with 7 bases that match TRBD1. CDR1 MGHDK and CDR2 SYGVNS come from the germline V gene. The CDR3 consists of 17 residues. V shed 0 bases and J 3 bases; nucleotides not matched to a gene: 10. The CDR3 DNA reads as TGTGCCAGCAGTGAATATCGCCGACAGGGTGGCAAAGAGACCCAGTACTTC. This codes for CASSEYRRQGGKETQYF.

This clonotype showed up just a few times. This sequence joins TRBV9 and TRBJ2-3; 14 nucleotides line up with TRBD2. The V gene end was trimmed by 2 bases and the J gene end by 4 bases; junction bases not matched to a gene: 6. The CDR3 has 17 amino acids. Per the germline V gene, CDR1 is SGDLS and CDR2 is YYNGEE. The CDR3 protein is CASSVTSGRASADTQYF. CDR3 nucleotides: TGTGCCAGCAGCGTGACTAGCGGGAGGGCCTCCGCAGATACGCAGTATTTT. Full variable domain (missing parts from reference TRBV9 and TRBJ2-3): DSGVTQTPKHLITATGQRVTLRCSPRSGDLSVYWYQQSLDQGLQFLIQYYNGEERAKGNILERFSAQQFPDLHSELNLSSLELGDSALYFCASSVTSGRASADTQYFGPGTRLTVL.

This clonotype was picked up many times. The V and J genes are TRBV20-1 and TRBJ2-4; 7 bases align to TRBD1. Trimming removed 1 base from V and 4 bases from J; junction bases left unmatched: 4. Looked up from germline, CDR1 is DFQATT and CDR2 is SNEGSKA (reference sequence). The CDR3 has 14 amino acids. CDR3 sequence reads: CSARARQGKNIQYF. The CDR3 DNA reads as TGCAGTGCTAGAGCGAGACAGGGAAAAAACATTCAGTACTTC.

Ten or more counts support this clonotype. The chain has TRBV28 and TRBJ2-5; 8 bases align to TRBD1. Unmatched junction bases numbered 7, after V lost 2 bases and J lost 5 bases. This CDR3 spans 15 amino acids. In germline, CDR1 is MDHEN, CDR2 SYDVKM. CDR3 residues: CASSLGQGHRETQYF. The CDR3, as DNA: TGTGCCAGCAGTTTAGGACAGGGACACAGGGAGACCCAGTACTTC. Combining the CDR3 with reference TRBV28 and TRBJ2-5 gives the whole variable domain DVKVTQSSRYLVKRTGEKVFLECVQDMDHENMFWYRQDPGLGLRLIYFSYDVKMKEKGDIPEGYSVSREKKERFSLILESASTNQTSMYLCASSLGQGHRETQYFGPGTRLLVL.

The gene calls are TRBV10-1 and TRBJ2-5; no clear D. Germline CDR1 and CDR2: WNHNN and SYGVQD (reference sequence). This CDR3 is built from 13 residues. Trimming cost V 6 bases and J 5 bases, with 13 bases left between them. The CDR3 nucleotides read TGCGCCAGCAGCCAAAGCAGTTGGGAGACCCAGTACTTC. Translated, it gives CASSQSSWETQYF.

This clonotype has a handful of counts. J is TRBJ1-1 and V is TRBV5-1; a possible D gene is TRBD1 (5 bases). This CDR3 is 14 amino acids long. CDR1 and CDR2 (germline): SGHRS, YFSETQ. The V end was cut by 4 bases, the J end by 1 base, with 11 bases between. DNA for the CDR3: TGCGCCAGCAGCGGCGCCGGGGCGAACACTGAAGCTTTCTTT. Translated, it gives CASSGAGANTEAFF.

This clonotype was counted a few times. The chain links TRBV29-1 to TRBJ2-7, with 10 nucleotides matching TRBD2. Losses at the gene ends were 6 bases for V and 4 bases for J; bases not matched to a gene: 6. This CDR3 is 13 amino acids long. Germline lookup yields CDR1 SQVTM and CDR2 ANQGSEA. This CDR3 is CSVDSGRGYEQYF. The DNA for the CDR3 is TGCAGCGTCGACAGCGGGAGGGGGTACGAGCAGTACTTC.

The rearrangement joins TRBV6-1 to TRBJ2-5; weak D call: TRBD1 (5 bases). Germline V CDR1 and CDR2: MNHNS, SASEGT. The V and J ends lost 4 bases and 4 bases respectively, with 13 bases between them. The CDR3 runs to 14 residues. The CDR3 region has the DNA TGTGCCAGCAGTGCGGCAGGGCCTCCAGAGACCCAGTACTTC. Translating it yields CASSAAGPPETQYF.

In its sample, this clonotype was seen many times. The rearrangement uses TRBV5-1 and TRBJ2-7, with D perhaps matching TRBD2 (6 bases). Trimming stripped 0 bases from V and 7 bases from J, with 11 bases between. The CDR3 spans 13 residues. Germline lookup yields CDR1 SGHRS and CDR2 YFSETQ. The CDR3 bases are TGCGCCAGCAGCTTGGGGGGGGTATCGGAGCAGTACTTC. Translated, it gives CASSLGGVSEQYF.

This clonotype occurred many times. The V gene is TRBV6-5, the J gene TRBJ2-7, with D perhaps given as TRBD1 or TRBD2 (5 bases each). The V end was cut by 7 bases, the J end by 1 base, with 11 bases between. CDR1 MNHEY and CDR2 SVGAGI come from the germline V gene. CDR3 length equals 13 residues. The chain's CDR3 is CASNTGASYEQYF. The CDR3 DNA reads as TGTGCCAGCAACACCGGGGCTTCCTACGAGCAGTACTTC.

The J gene is TRBJ2-3, the V gene TRBV5-1; tentatively, D is TRBD2 (6 bases). V gave up 4 bases and J gave up 0 bases, with 12 bases separating them. Germline V CDR1 and CDR2: SGHRS, YFSETQ. The CDR3 loop spans 15 amino acids. DNA for the CDR3: TGCGCCAGCAGCCCGGGACTTACTAGCACAGATACGCAGTATTTT. Amino acids: CASSPGLTSTDTQYF.

This chain links TRBV4-1 with TRBJ2-4; the D gene is possibly TRBD2 (5 bases). Per germline, CDR1 MGHRA and CDR2 YSYEKL. The CDR3 runs 14 residues. The ends were cut back, 0 bases at V and 6 bases at J, with 9 bases in the middle. CDR3 nucleotide sequence: TGCGCCAGCAGCCAAGATAGCCTAGCAAACATTCAGTACTTC. Amino acid sequence: CASSQDSLANIQYF.

In its sample, this clonotype was seen many times. This chain joins TRBV12-3 or TRBV12-4 and TRBJ1-1; no reliable D call. This CDR3 spans 13 amino acids. The ends were cut back, 3 bases at V and 3 bases at J, with 8 bases in the middle. The CDR3 DNA follows: TGTGCCAGCAGTTTTCAGCGGCACACTGAAGCTTTCTTT. As protein: CASSFQRHTEAFF.

The chain combines TRBV12-3 or TRBV12-4 with TRBJ1-5, with D possibly being TRBD1 (5 bases). Trimming cost V 4 bases and J 2 bases, with 15 bases left between them. The CDR3 length is 16 residues. DNA of the CDR3: TGTGCCAGCAGTTCCCTACCGGGACGTTGCAATCAGCCCCAGCATTTT. Translating it yields CASSSLPGRCNQPQHF.

In this sample, this clonotype turned up a few times. The chain employs TRBV10-3 and TRBJ1-2; 9 bases align to TRBD1. Germline-derived CDR1 and CDR2 are ENHRY and SYGVKD. The CDR3 totals 13 residues. V lost 9 bases to trimming and J lost 8 bases; unmatched junction nucleotides: 10. The CDR3 is CAISIQGAEGYTF. In DNA, the CDR3 is TGTGCCATATCAATACAGGGGGCTGAGGGCTACACCTTC.

This clonotype appeared many times. The chain couples TRBV5-1 to TRBJ2-7, with D unclear. V was shortened by 4 bases and J by 1 base, with 15 bases between the two germline ends. This CDR3 has 15 residues. The V gene's germline CDR1 is SGHRS and CDR2 YFSETQ. The CDR3 is CASSLGLAASYEQYF. DNA of the CDR3: TGCGCCAGCAGCCTAGGCTTGGCGGCTTCCTACGAGCAGTACTTC.

This clonotype was seen a handful of times. The chain joins TRBV4-2 to TRBJ2-7; D might be TRBD2 (6 bases). This CDR3 is built from 16 residues. Germline assignment: CDR1 LGHNA and CDR2 YNFKEQ. The V end lost 4 bases, the J end lost 3 bases, and 19 bases lay between the germline ends. In DNA, the CDR3 is TGTGCCAGCAGCCGAGGGACTGGGGGGACGAACTACGAGCAGTACTTC. This sequence encodes CASSRGTGGTNYEQYF.

V usage is TRBV6-1 and J usage is TRBJ1-4, with 8 nucleotides matching TRBD1. V shed 6 bases, J shed 6 bases, and the junction held 6 bases outside the gene matches. This CDR3 region has 14 residues. Germline assignment: CDR1 MNHNS and CDR2 SASEGT. For the CDR3, the DNA is TGTGCCAGCAGGGGACAGGCTGTTCATGAAAAACTGTTTTTT. Its translation: CASRGQAVHEKLFF.